Listed here are 23 T cell receptor beta chains from one sample, sequenced in a study of blood T cells in healthy people across ages. A second PCR, run for roughly 7 to 12 cycles, used a sample-barcoded 5' primer plus a J-beta primer mix. MiXCR, applied by TCRdb to the 5' RACE reads, yields one record per CDR3 protein. The sample consists of roughly 1,500,000 distinct CDR3 sequences, approximately 40% of them appearing once. Sequenced material: blood. These receptors all stem from a woman aged 18-29 years in good health.

This clonotype was seen ten or more times. The gene calls are TRBV10-3 and TRBJ1-2, with D possibly being TRBD1 (6 bases). This CDR3 has 13 amino acids. The V and J ends lost 4 bases and 8 bases respectively, with 14 bases between them. CDR1 ENHRY and CDR2 SYGVKD come from the germline V gene. CDR3 nucleotides: TGTGCCATCAGTGTGCAGGGGCGCCCGGGCTACACCTTC. It codes for CAISVQGRPGYTF.

This clonotype has ten or more counts. The genes are TRBV12-3 or TRBV12-4 and TRBJ2-7; no clear D. The CDR3 has 12 amino acids. V was shortened by 6 bases and J by 0 bases, with 6 bases between the two germline ends. CDR3 nucleotides: TGTGCCAGCAGGGGTAGCTCCTACGAGCAGTACTTC. The encoded protein is CASRGSSYEQYF.

The CDR3: CASSQGADSSYEQYF. In nucleotides, the CDR3 is TGCGCCAGCAGCCAAGGGGCGGACAGTTCCTACGAGCAGTACTTC. The chain carries TRBV4-1 and TRBJ2-7; the D gene is possibly TRBD1 (6 bases). Between the trimmed V and J ends, which lost 1 base and 1 base, there was a span of 11 bases. The CDR3 covers 15 residues. From germline, CDR1 is MGHRA and CDR2 YSYEKL.

This clonotype has only a few counts. This chain uses TRBV20-1 with TRBJ1-2; D ambiguous. Trimming left V 6 bases short and J 6 bases short, with 8 bases between. Germline-derived CDR1 and CDR2 are DFQATT and SNEGSKA (reference sequence). CDR3 length: 10 amino acids. CDR3 DNA: TGCAGTGCAATTATGGATGGCTACACCTTC. Translated, it gives CSAIMDGYTF.

The J gene is TRBJ1-2, the V gene TRBV12-3 or TRBV12-4; tentative D call: TRBD1 (6 bases). The CDR3 covers 14 residues. V was shortened by 1 base and J by 6 bases, with 12 bases between the two germline ends. CDR3 in amino acids: CASSLGQVNNGYTF. DNA for the CDR3: TGTGCCAGCAGTTTAGGACAGGTTAATAATGGCTACACCTTC.

The sample holds a few counts of this clonotype. The rearrangement joins TRBV7-6 to TRBJ2-3; D remains ambiguous. The CDR3 consists of 15 residues. CDR1 is SGHVS, CDR2 FNYEAQ, per germline. The V end was cut by 2 bases, the J end by 2 bases, with 11 bases between. The CDR3 nucleotides are TGTGCCAGCAGCTTACCGAGTTCAGTCACAGATACGCAGTATTTT. Translation gives CASSLPSSVTDTQYF.

The J gene is TRBJ1-5, the V gene TRBV20-1, with 9 bases matching TRBD1. The CDR3 sequence is 13 residues long. Germline V lookup: CDR1 DFQATT, CDR2 SNEGSKA (reference sequence). V dropped 2 bases and J dropped 7; count of bases not matched to a gene: 3. This CDR3 reads CSARQGQGQPQHF. The CDR3 DNA reads TGCAGTGCTAGACAGGGACAGGGCCAGCCCCAGCATTTT.

The V call is TRBV25-1, the J call TRBJ2-7; either TRBD1 or TRBD2 may fit D (5 bases each). The V end was cut by 11 bases, the J end by 2 bases, with 16 bases between. From germline, CDR1 is MGHDK and CDR2 SYGVNS. This CDR3 region has 13 residues. CDR3 region: CAGWDEPPYEQYF. In DNA, the CDR3 is TGTGCCGGCTGGGACGAGCCCCCCTACGAGCAGTACTTC.

This clonotype was counted between two and nine times. V and J are TRBV7-2 and TRBJ2-7; 12 bases line up with TRBD2. There are 16 residues in the CDR3. The ends lost 5 bases at V and 2 bases at J; junction bases unmatched: 7. Germline V gene lookup returns CDR1 SGHTA and CDR2 FQGNSA. The CDR3 DNA sequence: TGTGCCAGCAGCCCTAGACTAGCGGGAGTTGCCTACGAGCAGTACTTC. It specifies CASSPRLAGVAYEQYF.

On this clonotype: A much larger clone lies a single base off, so this may be a read error. CDR3 in DNA: TGCAGCTCAACTCCCGGGGGACAGGGCCAAGACTACGCAGAGGAGACCCGGTACTTC. Encoded protein: CSSTPGGQGQDYAEETRYF. V gene TRBV29-1 combines with J gene TRBJ2-7, with 9 bases that match TRBD1. Germline V gene sequence: CDR1 SQVTM, CDR2 ANQGSEA. This CDR3 has 19 residues. Unmatched junction bases numbered 35, after V lost 8 bases and J lost 12 bases.

This clonotype was detected a few times. V gene TRBV5-1 combines with J gene TRBJ1-4, with 9 bases matching TRBD1. The CDR3 is 17 amino acids. J was trimmed by 7 bases and V by 2 bases; bases with no gene match: 12. CDR1 and CDR2 (germline): SGHRS, YFSETQ. CDR3 nucleotide sequence: TGCGCCAGCAGCTTAAACCTCCGGGACAGGGAAGGTGAAAAACTGTTTTTT. It yields the protein CASSLNLRDREGEKLFF.

The count of this clonotype is one. The rearrangement joins TRBV10-3 to TRBJ2-1; tentatively, D is TRBD2 (5 bases). The ends were cut back, 2 bases at V and 3 bases at J, with 11 bases in the middle. The CDR3 has 15 residues. Per germline, CDR1 ENHRY and CDR2 SYGVKD. DNA for the CDR3: TGTGCCATCAGTGAGGCTATGAGGGACTACAATGAGCAGTTCTTC. It is translated as CAISEAMRDYNEQFF.

Many counts were recorded for this clonotype. V usage is TRBV29-1 and J usage is TRBJ2-7; D possibly corresponds to TRBD2 (5 bases). The CDR3 runs 13 residues. The V end was cut by 3 bases, the J end by 4 bases, with 13 bases between. CDR1 is SQVTM and CDR2 is ANQGSEA in the germline V gene. CDR3 protein: CSVDRTGKYEQYF. Written as DNA, the CDR3 is TGCAGCGTTGATAGGACGGGAAAATACGAGCAGTACTTC.

A few counts support this clonotype. This chain joins TRBV20-1 and TRBJ2-5; D unresolved. This CDR3 has 11 residues. The germline V gene encodes CDR1 DFQATT and CDR2 SNEGSKA (reference sequence). The ends were cut back, 3 bases at V and 5 bases at J, with 7 bases in the middle. The CDR3 DNA follows: TGCAGTGCTAGTCGGTTGGAGACCCAGTACTTC. Translation: CSASRLETQYF.

The chain combines TRBV2 with TRBJ2-5; D remains ambiguous. V dropped 6 bases and J dropped 2 bases, with 13 bases sitting between them. The length of the CDR3 is 14 residues. Germline assignment: CDR1 SNHLY and CDR2 FYNNEI. DNA of the CDR3: TGTGCCAGCAGGGAGCCTGGTTTACAAGAGACCCAGTACTTC. Its translation is CASREPGLQETQYF.

The chain employs TRBV5-1 and TRBJ2-7; D might be TRBD1 (5 bases). CDR3 length: 15 residues. With 0 bases removed from V and 1 base from J, the gap between germline ends came to 11 bases. The germline gives CDR1 SGHRS, CDR2 YFSETQ. The CDR3 spells CASSLAQGVSYEQYF. In DNA form, the CDR3 reads TGCGCCAGCAGCTTGGCTCAGGGTGTTTCCTACGAGCAGTACTTC.

This clonotype was counted only a few times. The genes are TRBV7-9 and TRBJ2-1, with TRBD1 matching over 7 bases. CDR1 SEHNR and CDR2 FQNEAQ come from the germline V gene (reference sequence). This CDR3 region has 16 residues. With V trimmed by 4 bases and J by 3 bases, 9 bases remained unmatched. CDR3 in amino acids: CASSSGRTGLYNEQFF. The DNA for the CDR3 is TGTGCCAGCAGCTCCGGAAGGACAGGCCTCTACAATGAGCAGTTCTTC.

V usage is TRBV12-3 or TRBV12-4 and J usage is TRBJ2-5, with D maybe TRBD2 (5 bases). The J call may be faulty, since TRBJ2-7 better matches the DNA end. The CDR3 spans 13 residues. CDR3 DNA sequence: TGTGCCAGCAGTTTGTCGAGGGCAGGCGAGCAGTACTTC. It codes for CASSLSRAGEQYF.

V and J are TRBV9 and TRBJ2-3; 7 positions agree with TRBD1. CDR1 is SGDLS, CDR2 YYNGEE, per germline. The ends lost 0 bases at V and 6 bases at J; junction bases unmatched: 7. The CDR3 is made up of 15 amino acids. In DNA form, the CDR3 reads TGTGCCAGCAGCGTAGGACAGGGCGGTTCGGATACGCAGTATTTT. Translated: CASSVGQGGSDTQYF.

CDR3 DNA: TGTGCCAGCAGCTTAACCGGACAGGGTGGCCTAGGAGGGGCCAACGTCCTGACTTTC. This gives the protein CASSLTGQGGLGGANVLTF. V usage is TRBV5-5 and J usage is TRBJ2-6; 8 bases align to TRBD1. CDR1 and CDR2 (germline): SGHKS, YYEKEE (reference sequence). Germline trimming cut 2 bases from V and 4 bases from J; bases unmatched to any gene: 14. This CDR3 comprises 19 residues.

J is TRBJ2-7 and V is TRBV6-2 or TRBV6-3; TRBD1 matches 8 bases. The junction had 20 bases not matched to a gene; V was cut back by 5 bases and J by 5 bases. The CDR3 extends over 18 amino acids. In germline, CDR1 is MNHEY, CDR2 SVGEGT. The DNA of the CDR3 is TGTGCCAGCAGTCGAGCCCCGACAGGGGCTGCGAAGACCGACGAGCAGTACTTC. Translated, it gives CASSRAPTGAAKTDEQYF.

This clonotype has more than one count but fewer than ten. CDR3 loop: CASSQGLASHEQYF. The CDR3 DNA reads TGTGCCAGCAGCCAAGGACTAGCGTCCCACGAGCAGTACTTC. V gene TRBV14 combines with J gene TRBJ2-7; 8 bases map to TRBD2. V dropped 1 base and J dropped 5; count of bases not matched to a gene: 4. CDR1 and CDR2 (germline): SGHDN, FVKESK. The CDR3 is 14 amino acids.

The V call is TRBV5-6, the J call TRBJ2-1; D might be TRBD2 (6 bases). CDR3 size: 13 residues. Trimming cost V 4 bases and J 9 bases, with 14 bases left between them. Germline-derived CDR1 and CDR2 are SGHDT and YYEEEE. The CDR3 sequence: CASSTTRLGEQFF. CDR3 sequence (DNA): TGTGCCAGCAGCACGACTAGGTTGGGTGAGCAGTTCTTC.